The clone carrying this T cell receptor beta chain is a singleton in its sample. Primed by a sample-barcoded 5' primer and a J-beta primer mix, a second PCR proceeded for about 6 to 12 cycles. TCRdb processed the 5' RACE reads anew with MiXCR; each CDR3 protein has one entry. In the table there are about 900,000 distinct CDR3 sequences, under 80% of which are singletons. The CDR3 sequence is 17 residues long. CDR1 LGHNA and CDR2 YSLEER come from the germline V gene. The V gene end was trimmed by 0 bases and the J gene end by 7 bases; junction bases not matched to a gene: 9. The record originates from a study of blood T cells in healthy people across ages.

Sequencing was performed on blood. This TCR was sampled from a man aged 30 to 39 in good health. The V gene is TRBV4-3, the J gene TRBJ1-6, with TRBD1 matching over 7 bases. CDR3 DNA: TGCGCCAGCAGCCAAGACTCTGCAGGGGGAAGGAATTCACCCCTCCACTTT. Translating it yields CASSQDSAGGRNSPLHF.